The 2 T cell receptor beta chains in this list originate from one sample, sequenced in a study of blood T cell repertoires in COVID-19. TCRdb keeps only in-frame clones here, not all; method: immunoSEQ multiplex PCR. This table has about 200,000 clones, 82% appearing once. Sequencing was carried out using peripheral blood. Every receptor here comes from a woman of 80 years or more with COVID-19, enrolled during active disease.

The chain links TRBV27 to TRBJ1-6; TRBD1 aligns across 7 bases. V shed 5 bases and J 9 bases; nucleotides not matched to a gene: 7. Germline V gives CDR1 MNHEY, CDR2 SMNVEV (reference sequence). The CDR3 is 14 amino acids. The CDR3, as DNA: TGTGCCAGCAGTCCAACAAGGGGGCCTTCACCCCTCCACTTT. Residues: CASSPTRGPSPLHF.

The gene calls are TRBV6-5 and TRBJ2-5, with 8 nucleotides matching TRBD1. Germline V gives CDR1 MNHEY, CDR2 SVGAGI. The ends lost 6 bases at V and 2 bases at J; junction bases unmatched: 8. The CDR3 is 15 amino acids. CDR3 in DNA: TGTGCCAGCAGCACGGGACAGGTTATTCAAGAGACCCAGTACTTC. It yields the protein CASSTGQVIQETQYF.